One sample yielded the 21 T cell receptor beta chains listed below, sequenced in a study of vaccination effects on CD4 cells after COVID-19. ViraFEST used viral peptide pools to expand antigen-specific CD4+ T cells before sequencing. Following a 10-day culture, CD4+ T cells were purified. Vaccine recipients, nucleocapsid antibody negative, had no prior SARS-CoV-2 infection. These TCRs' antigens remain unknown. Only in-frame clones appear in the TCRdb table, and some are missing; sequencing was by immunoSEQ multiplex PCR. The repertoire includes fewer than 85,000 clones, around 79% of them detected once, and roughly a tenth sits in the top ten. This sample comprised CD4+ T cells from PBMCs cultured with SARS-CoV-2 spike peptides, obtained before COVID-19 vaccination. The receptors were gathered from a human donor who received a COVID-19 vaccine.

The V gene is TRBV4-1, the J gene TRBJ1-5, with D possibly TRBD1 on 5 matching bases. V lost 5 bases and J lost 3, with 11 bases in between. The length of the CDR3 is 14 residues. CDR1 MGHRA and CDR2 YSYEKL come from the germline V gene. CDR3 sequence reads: CASSARDVNQPQHF. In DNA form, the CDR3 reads TGCGCCAGCAGCGCCCGGGACGTCAATCAGCCCCAGCATTTT.

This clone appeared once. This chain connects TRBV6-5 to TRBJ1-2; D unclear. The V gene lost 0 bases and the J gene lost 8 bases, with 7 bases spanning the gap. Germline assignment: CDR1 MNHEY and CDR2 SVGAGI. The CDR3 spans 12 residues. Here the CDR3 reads CASSYSNRGYTF. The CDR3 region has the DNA TGTGCCAGCAGTTACTCGAACAGAGGCTACACCTTC.

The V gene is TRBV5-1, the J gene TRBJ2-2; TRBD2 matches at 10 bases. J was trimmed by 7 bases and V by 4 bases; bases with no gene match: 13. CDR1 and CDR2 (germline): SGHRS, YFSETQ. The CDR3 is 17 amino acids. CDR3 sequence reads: CASSGLAGVRGGGELFF. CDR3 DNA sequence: TGCGCCAGCAGCGGGCTAGCGGGGGTGCGAGGAGGCGGGGAGCTGTTTTTT.

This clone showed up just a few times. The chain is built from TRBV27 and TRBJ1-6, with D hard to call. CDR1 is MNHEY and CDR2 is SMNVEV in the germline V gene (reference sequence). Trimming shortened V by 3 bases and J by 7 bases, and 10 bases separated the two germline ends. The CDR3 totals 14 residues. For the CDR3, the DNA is TGTGCCAGCAGTTTTATGGCAAGAAATTCACCCCTCCACTTT. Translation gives CASSFMARNSPLHF.

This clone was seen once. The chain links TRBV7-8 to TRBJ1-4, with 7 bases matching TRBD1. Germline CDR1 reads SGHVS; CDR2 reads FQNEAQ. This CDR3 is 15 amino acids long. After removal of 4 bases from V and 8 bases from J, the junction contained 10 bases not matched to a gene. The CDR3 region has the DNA TGTGCCAGCAGCTCCCTGGGTACAGGGGAAGAAAAACTGTTTTTT. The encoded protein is CASSSLGTGEEKLFF.

The CDR3 DNA follows: TGTGCCAGCAGTGACACCGGGACAGCTCGCTATGGCTACACCTTC. This sequence encodes CASSDTGTARYGYTF. The genes are TRBV6-1 and TRBJ1-2; 7 nucleotides align to TRBD1. CDR3 length: 15 residues. The germline V gene encodes CDR1 MNHNS and CDR2 SASEGT. V was pared by 3 bases and J by 4 bases, with 8 bases of the junction left unmatched.

The CDR3 DNA sequence: TGCGCCAGCAGCTTGTTGGGGGGCCCCACAGATACGCAGTATTTT. Protein product: CASSLLGGPTDTQYF. This chain joins TRBV5-1 and TRBJ2-3; the D gene could be TRBD1 or TRBD2 (6 bases each). The germline V gene encodes CDR1 SGHRS and CDR2 YFSETQ. The CDR3 is 15 residues long. V shed 1 base and J shed 2 bases, with 11 bases lying between them.

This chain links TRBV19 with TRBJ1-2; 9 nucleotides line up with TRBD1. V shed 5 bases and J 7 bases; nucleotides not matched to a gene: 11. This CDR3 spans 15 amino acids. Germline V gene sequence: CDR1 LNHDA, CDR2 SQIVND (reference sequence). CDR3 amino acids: CASSQSDRGTFGYTF. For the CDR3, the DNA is TGTGCCAGTAGTCAATCGGACAGGGGAACGTTTGGCTACACCTTC.

The CDR3 sequence: CASSYSKGSYGYTF. DNA of the CDR3: TGTGCCAGCAGTTACTCGAAGGGCAGCTATGGCTACACCTTC. The rearrangement links TRBV6-5 to TRBJ1-2; D unclear. Germline V gives CDR1 MNHEY, CDR2 SVGAGI. CDR3 length: 14 amino acids. Trimming stripped 0 bases from V and 4 bases from J, with 9 bases between.

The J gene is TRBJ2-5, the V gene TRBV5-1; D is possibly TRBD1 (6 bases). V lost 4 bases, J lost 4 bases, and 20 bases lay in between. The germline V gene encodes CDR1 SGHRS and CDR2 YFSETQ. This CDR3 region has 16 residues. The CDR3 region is CASSQQGRANGETQYF. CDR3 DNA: TGCGCCAGCAGCCAACAGGGCAGGGCCAACGGAGAGACCCAGTACTTC.

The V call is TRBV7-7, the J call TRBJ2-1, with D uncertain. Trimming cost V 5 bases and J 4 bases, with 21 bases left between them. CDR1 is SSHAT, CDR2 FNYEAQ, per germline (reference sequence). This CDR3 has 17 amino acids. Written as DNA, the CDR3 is TGTGCCAGCAGCCCATCCAGCTTCCACAACTCTTACAATGAGCAGTTCTTC. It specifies CASSPSSFHNSYNEQFF.

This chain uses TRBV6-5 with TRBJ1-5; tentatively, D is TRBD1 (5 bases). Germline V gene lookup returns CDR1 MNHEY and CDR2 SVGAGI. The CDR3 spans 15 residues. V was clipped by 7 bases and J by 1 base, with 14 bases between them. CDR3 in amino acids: CASTPGTGSNQPQHF. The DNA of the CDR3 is TGTGCCAGCACCCCAGGGACGGGAAGCAATCAGCCCCAGCATTTT.

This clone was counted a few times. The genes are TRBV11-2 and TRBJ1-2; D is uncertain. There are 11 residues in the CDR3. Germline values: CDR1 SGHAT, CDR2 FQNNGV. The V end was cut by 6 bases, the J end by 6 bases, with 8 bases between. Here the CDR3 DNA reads TGTGCCAGCAGGTTTTTAAATGGCTACACCTTC. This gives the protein CASRFLNGYTF.

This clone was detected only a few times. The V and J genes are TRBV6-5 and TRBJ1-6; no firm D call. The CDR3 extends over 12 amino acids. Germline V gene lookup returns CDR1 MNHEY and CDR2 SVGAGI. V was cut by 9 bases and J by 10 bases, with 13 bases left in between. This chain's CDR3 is CASPPRESPLHF. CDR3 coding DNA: TGTGCCAGTCCTCCTAGGGAATCACCCCTCCACTTT.

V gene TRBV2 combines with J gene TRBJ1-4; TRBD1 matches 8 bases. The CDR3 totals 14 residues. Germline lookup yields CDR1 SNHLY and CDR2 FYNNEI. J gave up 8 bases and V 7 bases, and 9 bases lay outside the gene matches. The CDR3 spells CASKEGQGWEKLFF. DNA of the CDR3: TGTGCCAGCAAGGAAGGACAGGGATGGGAAAAACTGTTTTTT.

The CDR3: CASRNLGQGGEKLFF. The CDR3 nucleotides read TGTGCCAGCAGGAACCTGGGACAGGGAGGGGAAAAACTGTTTTTT. The chain uses TRBV28 and TRBJ1-4, with TRBD1 matching over 9 bases. Germline CDR1 reads MDHEN; CDR2 reads SYDVKM. V dropped 6 bases and J dropped 8; count of bases not matched to a gene: 10. The CDR3 is 15 amino acids.

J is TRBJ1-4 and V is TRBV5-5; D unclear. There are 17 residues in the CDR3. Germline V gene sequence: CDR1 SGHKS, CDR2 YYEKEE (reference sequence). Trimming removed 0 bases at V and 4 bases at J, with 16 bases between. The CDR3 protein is CASSLEDWGFGNEKLFF. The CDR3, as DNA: TGTGCCAGCAGCTTGGAGGATTGGGGATTTGGTAATGAAAAACTGTTTTTT.

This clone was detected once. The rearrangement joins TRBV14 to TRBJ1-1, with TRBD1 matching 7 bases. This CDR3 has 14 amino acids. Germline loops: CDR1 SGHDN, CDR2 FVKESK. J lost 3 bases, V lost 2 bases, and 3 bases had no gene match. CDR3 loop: CASSQQGGYTEAFF. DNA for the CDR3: TGTGCCAGCAGCCAACAGGGGGGCTACACTGAAGCTTTCTTT.

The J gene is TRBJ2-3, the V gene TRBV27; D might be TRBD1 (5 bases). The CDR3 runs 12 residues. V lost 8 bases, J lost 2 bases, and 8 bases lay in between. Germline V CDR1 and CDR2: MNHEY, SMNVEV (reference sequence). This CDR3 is CASAGSTDTQYF. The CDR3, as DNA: TGTGCCAGCGCAGGGTCCACAGATACGCAGTATTTT.

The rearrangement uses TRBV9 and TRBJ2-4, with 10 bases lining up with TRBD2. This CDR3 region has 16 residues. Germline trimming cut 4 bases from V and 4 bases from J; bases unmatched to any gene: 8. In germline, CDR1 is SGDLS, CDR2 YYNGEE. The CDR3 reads CASSSSAGGGKNIQYF. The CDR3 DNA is TGTGCCAGCAGCTCATCAGCGGGGGGGGGAAAAAACATTCAGTACTTC.

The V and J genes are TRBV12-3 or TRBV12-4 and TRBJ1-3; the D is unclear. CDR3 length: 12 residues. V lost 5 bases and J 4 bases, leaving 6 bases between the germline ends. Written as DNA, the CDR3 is TGTGCCAGCAGTGCGGGGGGAAACACCATATATTTT. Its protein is CASSAGGNTIYF.